This TCR beta chain was profiled in a study of blood T cell repertoires in COVID-19. Study-wide background: Acute and convalescent COVID-19 samples came from the United States, Italy and Spain. PBMCs, B-cell-depleted T cells, or T cells were the source of the cDNA or gDNA that made up the material.

Per germline, CDR1 SQVTM and CDR2 ANQGSEA. The CDR3 consists of 13 residues. Each recovered donor of Cohort 3 presented with two negative PCRs, clearance, or symptom resolution. Per the original data handling: Estimates of nucleated cell counts were drawn from the amplification of reference gene primers. Clones were read by immunoSEQ multiplex PCR, and TCRdb kept only the in-frame ones, dropping some. From that table come the V and J calls and clone size; the DNA was used to work out D and trimming. The repertoire consists of some 300,000 clones, with roughly 91% occurring once and the leading ten covering around 9%.

The chain carries TRBV29-1 and TRBJ1-1, with D perhaps matching TRBD1 (5 bases). Sequencing was done on a sample of PBMCs or T cells enriched from blood (not recorded which). This TCR was recovered from a woman aged 25 to 39 who had recovered from COVID-19. The CDR3 region has the DNA TGCATAACCCGGGGGGGTCTGAACACTGAAGCTTTCTTT. This sequence encodes CITRGGLNTEAFF.